The rows below give T cell receptor beta chains drawn from one sample of a study of Graves' ophthalmopathy and Graves' hyperthyroidism. One entry per CDR3 protein, called by TCRdb with MiXCR from the multiplex PCR reads. The sample has some 520,000 distinct CDR3 sequences; about an eighth are singletons. The sequenced material came from blood. Receptors were obtained from a woman aged 30 to 39 with Graves' ophthalmopathy. CDR3s leave out the opening cysteine and the closing phenylalanine or tryptophan. The D gene is left open where the match is weak.

CDR3 protein	D gene	J gene	V gene
ASSPWDSYEQY	.	TRBJ2-7	TRBV6-5
ASSQEDGAGHGYT	.	TRBJ1-2	TRBV4-2
ASSLTSGSLSEQY	TRBD2	TRBJ2-7	TRBV28
ASLGQNTGELF	.	TRBJ2-2	TRBV19
ASKFAGHGNTIY	.	TRBJ1-3	TRBV19
ASSLSGSGPEAF	.	TRBJ1-1	TRBV27
AISEVKQGAEETQY	TRBD1	TRBJ2-5	TRBV10-3
ASRAGVEDTEAF	.	TRBJ1-1	TRBV6-1
ASSARTNLNTGELF	.	TRBJ2-2	TRBV9
ASSELGEAVKAF	.	TRBJ1-1	TRBV6-1
ATSREALETQY	.	TRBJ2-5	TRBV15
ASSFTAGGLYEQY	TRBD1	TRBJ2-7	TRBV7-9
ASSPSGQGAEEQY	TRBD1	TRBJ2-7	TRBV12-3/TRBV12-4
ASGRYSNQPQH	.	TRBJ1-5	TRBV27
ASSSSGTGIYGYT	TRBD1	TRBJ1-2	TRBV28
ASSQQWAEGPQH	.	TRBJ1-5	TRBV11-2
ASSLATGVGETQY	TRBD1	TRBJ2-5	TRBV7-2
ASSNRAKPPYGYT	.	TRBJ1-2	TRBV7-2
AIRDRSSYEQY	TRBD1	TRBJ2-7	TRBV28
ASSLRGQDTEAF	TRBD1	TRBJ1-1	TRBV5-1
ASSSTTFSGNTIY	.	TRBJ1-3	TRBV28
ASSLTGKAGAQETQY	.	TRBJ2-5	TRBV7-3
ASSKWGTSSSYEQY	TRBD2	TRBJ2-7	TRBV9
ASGLALPVLVRGAETQY	.	TRBJ2-5	TRBV12-5
ASSFSPRGRGETQY	.	TRBJ2-5	TRBV28
ASSTQRGRPYEQY	.	TRBJ2-7	TRBV19
ASSLHMTLTGYT	.	TRBJ1-2	TRBV12-3/TRBV12-4
ASSLVSGDRSYGYT	.	TRBJ1-2	TRBV11-1
SADMGGHTEAF	.	TRBJ1-1	TRBV29-1
ASSQEWTASNQPQH	.	TRBJ1-5	TRBV4-1
ASSKTGLTDTQY	TRBD1	TRBJ2-3	TRBV6-4
ASSRGTVDTEVF	.	TRBJ1-1	TRBV19